These 4 T cell receptor beta chains were sequenced from one sample in a study of T cells in pancreatic ductal adenocarcinoma. Selected pancreatic ductal adenocarcinoma patients had undergone surgery without neoadjuvant therapy. The table came from immunoSEQ multiplex PCR; TCRdb's copy has only in-frame clones and leaves some out. Among over 100,000 clones, about 95% were seen once, and the ten largest hold less than 4%. Sequencing used PBMCs. These receptors were obtained from a human donor with pancreatic ductal adenocarcinoma.

The genes are TRBV30 and TRBJ2-7; TRBD2 matches at 7 bases. The CDR3 totals 14 residues. The junction had 10 bases not matched to a gene; V was cut back by 8 bases and J by 0 bases. Germline lookup yields CDR1 GTSNPN and CDR2 SVGIG (reference sequence). CDR3 loop: CATLKRGSSYEQYF. The CDR3, as DNA: TGTGCCACATTGAAGCGGGGTAGCTCCTACGAGCAGTACTTC.

This clone occurred a few times. The rearrangement uses TRBV6-5 and TRBJ2-1, with 13 bases lining up with TRBD2. V trimming: 4 bases; J trimming: 15 bases; junction bases outside the gene matches: 12. Per germline, CDR1 MNHEY and CDR2 SVGAGI. This CDR3 is built from 15 residues. CDR3 sequence: CASSSGGLAGLRPFF. As DNA, the CDR3 is TGTGCCAGCAGTTCGGGGGGACTAGCGGGGCTGAGGCCGTTCTTC.

The V gene is TRBV5-1, the J gene TRBJ2-1, with D tentatively TRBD1 (6 bases). The CDR3 covers 15 residues. CDR1 is SGHRS and CDR2 is YFSETQ in the germline V gene. V was trimmed by 8 bases and J by 2 bases, leaving 17 bases between them. The CDR3 bases are TGCGCCAGTTCCTATAAAACAGGGACCTACAATGAGCAGTTCTTC. Amino acids: CASSYKTGTYNEQFF.

The chain employs TRBV14 and TRBJ2-3, with 7 bases that match TRBD2. The V and J ends lost 3 bases and 6 bases, in that order; junction bases with no gene match: 3. Germline assignment: CDR1 SGHDN and CDR2 FVKESK. CDR3 length: 13 amino acids. In nucleotides, the CDR3 is TGTGCCAGCAGCCACCTTAGCGGGGATACGCAGTATTTT. This translates into CASSHLSGDTQYF.